A selection of T cell receptor beta chains follows, all from one sample in a study of blood T cell repertoires in COVID-19. The protocol was immunoSEQ multiplex PCR, while the TCRdb copy is restricted to in-frame clones and leaves out a portion. The table has some 250,000 clones, roughly 85% seen once. The specimen was PBMCs or T cells enriched from blood (not recorded which). The origin of the receptors is a woman aged 45-59 years who had recovered from COVID-19. Each CDR3 is given with its conserved first and last residue. D genes are given only for firm matches. Size is omitted from some rows. Given values are once, few, many or a class for expanded clones.

>TRBD2|.|TRBJ2-7|TRBV7-9
CASSFSSGAYEQYF
TGTGCCAGCAGCTTTTCTAGCGGAGCCTACGAGCAGTACTTC
>.|.|TRBJ2-7|TRBV10-2
CASSAPGALMYNEQYF
TGCGCCAGCAGTGCGCCAGGGGCCTTGATGTATAACGAGCAGTACTTC
>TRBD2|.|TRBJ2-3|TRBV3-1/TRBV3-2
CASSQQPGLASTQYF
TGTGCCAGCAGCCAACAACCGGGACTAGCGAGTACGCAGTATTTT
>TRBD2|.|TRBJ2-1|TRBV3-1/TRBV3-2
CASSQAGGRGNNEQFF
TGTGCCAGCAGCCAAGCTGGGGGGAGGGGAAACAATGAGCAGTTCTTC
>.|.|TRBJ2-5|TRBV2
CASSDQGVVGETQYF
TGTGCCAGCAGTGATCAAGGGGTTGTGGGTGAGACCCAGTACTTC
>.|.|TRBJ2-5|TRBV20-1
CSASRGRNLGTQYF
TGCAGTGCTAGTCGAGGAAGAAACCTAGGGACCCAGTACTTC
>.|.|TRBJ1-1|TRBV9
CASSPHRSQNTEAFF
TGTGCCAGCAGCCCACACAGGAGTCAGAACACTGAAGCTTTCTTT
>.|.|TRBJ2-2|TRBV29-1
CSVEERGPGELFF
TGCAGCGTTGAAGAAAGGGGCCCCGGGGAGCTGTTTTTT
>.|.|TRBJ2-7|TRBV20-1
CSARDYEQYF
TGCAGTGCCCGGGACTACGAGCAGTACTTC
>.|.|TRBJ1-6|TRBV5-1
CASRVEGNSPLHF
TGCGCCAGCAGGGTTGAGGGCAATTCACCCCTCCACTTT
>TRBD2|.|TRBJ2-7|TRBV7-2
CASSLVAGDYEQYF
TGTGCCAGCAGCTTAGTAGCGGGGGACTACGAGCAGTACTTC
>TRBD1|.|TRBJ1-2|TRBV10-2
CASRGQGASGYTF
TGCGCCAGCAGAGGACAGGGGGCATCTGGCTACACCTTC
>.|.|TRBJ2-3|TRBV28
CASSRQGIRTDTQYF
TGTGCCAGCAGCCGGCAGGGCATCCGCACAGATACGCAGTATTTT
>.|.|TRBJ2-1|TRBV2
CASSEGAVKQFF
TGTGCCAGCAGTGAAGGGGCAGTTAAGCAGTTCTTC
>.|.|TRBJ1-1|TRBV29-1
CSVSGGPNTEAFF
TGCAGCGTTAGCGGGGGACCGAACACTGAAGCTTTCTTT
>TRBD1|.|TRBJ1-2|TRBV5-6
CASSLERMGTGRFYGYTF
TGTGCCAGCAGCTTAGAGAGGATGGGGACAGGGAGGTTCTATGGCTACACCTTC
>.|.|TRBJ1-1|TRBV5-4
CASSLDRQGGTEAFF
TGTGCCAGCAGCTTGGATAGGCAGGGCGGAACTGAAGCTTTCTTT
>TRBD2|.|TRBJ2-5|TRBV20-1
CSASLWEGRETQYF
TGCAGTGCTAGTTTGTGGGAGGGCCGCGAGACCCAGTACTTC
>.|.|TRBJ1-2|TRBV28
CASSGGGYGYTF
TGTGCCAGCAGTGGGGGGGGCTATGGCTACACCTTC
>.|.|TRBJ2-5|TRBV10-3
CAISESIGAQTAQYF
TGTGCCATCAGTGAGTCGATTGGGGCCCAAACGGCCCAGTACTTC
>TRBD1|.|TRBJ2-7|TRBV2
CASSEFITGGSYEQYF
TGTGCCAGCAGTGAATTCATAACAGGGGGCAGCTACGAGCAGTACTTC
>TRBD1|.|TRBJ2-1|TRBV19
CASNRQGDRYNEQFF
TGTGCCAGTAATAGACAGGGGGACCGATACAATGAGCAGTTCTTC
>TRBD1|.|TRBJ2-2|TRBV7-9
CASSLQGMATNTGELFF
TGTGCCAGCAGCCTACAGGGGATGGCGACTAACACCGGGGAGCTGTTTTTT
>.|.|TRBJ1-1|TRBV18
CASSPRWGENTEAFF
TGTGCCAGCTCACCACGGTGGGGGGAGAACACTGAAGCTTTCTTT
>.|.|TRBJ1-1|TRBV19
CASSALQGANTEAFF
TGTGCCAGTAGTGCATTACAGGGCGCGAACACTGAAGCTTTCTTT
>TRBD1|.|TRBJ2-2|TRBV19
CASRRQGGTGELFF
TGTGCCAGCCGTAGACAGGGGGGGACCGGGGAGCTGTTTTTT
>.|once|TRBJ1-1|TRBV19
CASSMWGVNTEAFF
TGTGCCAGTAGTATGTGGGGGGTGAACACTGAAGCTTTCTTT